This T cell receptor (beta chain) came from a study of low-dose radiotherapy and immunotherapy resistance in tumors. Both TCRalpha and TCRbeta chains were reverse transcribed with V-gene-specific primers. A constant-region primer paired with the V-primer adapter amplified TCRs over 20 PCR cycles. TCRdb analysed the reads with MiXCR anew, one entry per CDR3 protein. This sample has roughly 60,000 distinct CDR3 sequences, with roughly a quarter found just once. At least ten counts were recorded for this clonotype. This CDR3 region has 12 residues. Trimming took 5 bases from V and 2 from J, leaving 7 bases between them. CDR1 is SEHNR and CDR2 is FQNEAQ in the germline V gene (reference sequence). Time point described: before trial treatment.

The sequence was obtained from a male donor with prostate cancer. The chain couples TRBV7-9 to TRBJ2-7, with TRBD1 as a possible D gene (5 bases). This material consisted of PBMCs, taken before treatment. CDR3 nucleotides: TGTGCCAGCAGCCCGGACACCTACGAGCAGTACTTC. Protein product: CASSPDTYEQYF.